This T cell receptor beta chain stems from a study of blood T cell repertoires in COVID-19. Study details: From T cells, B-cell-depleted T cells, or PBMCs came the material, which was cDNA or gDNA.

Membership in each cohort depended on participant-reported clinical history. Germline CDR1 and CDR2: LGHNA and YSLEER. The CDR3 runs to 16 residues. J gave up 4 bases and V 3 bases, and 4 bases lay outside the gene matches. Data came from immunoSEQ multiplex PCR; TCRdb stores just in-frame clones and leaves some out. The sample consists of around 340,000 clones, 65% to 90% of them appearing once. This clone was observed many times. The specimen was PBMCs or T cells enriched from blood (not recorded which). The receptor was derived from a woman in her forties with acute COVID-19. The chain combines TRBV4-3 with TRBJ2-1, with TRBD1 matching over 12 bases. The CDR3 DNA reads TGCGCCAGCAGCCAGGGACAGGGGGCTGCTTACAATGAGCAGTTCTTC. It yields the protein CASSQGQGAAYNEQFF.